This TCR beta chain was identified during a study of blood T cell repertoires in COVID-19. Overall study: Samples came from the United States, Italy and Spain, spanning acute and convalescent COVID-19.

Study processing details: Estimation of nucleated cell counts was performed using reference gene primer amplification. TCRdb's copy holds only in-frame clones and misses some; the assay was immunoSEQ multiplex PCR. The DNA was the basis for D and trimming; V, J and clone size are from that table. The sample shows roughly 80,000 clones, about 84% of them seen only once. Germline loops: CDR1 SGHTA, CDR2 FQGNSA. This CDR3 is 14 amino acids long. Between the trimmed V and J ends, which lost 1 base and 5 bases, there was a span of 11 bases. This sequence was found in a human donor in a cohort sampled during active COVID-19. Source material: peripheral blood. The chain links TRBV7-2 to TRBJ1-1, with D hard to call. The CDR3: CASSLVVATTEAFF. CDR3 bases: TGTGCCAGCAGCTTAGTCGTCGCGACAACTGAAGCTTTCTTT.